This is a list of T cell receptor beta chains from one sample in a study of T cell responses to AZD1222 COVID-19 vaccine. The method was immunoSEQ multiplex PCR; TCRdb's version includes in-frame clones alone and lacks a portion of them. The sample lists under 150,000 clones, over 85% occurring once. This specimen was peripheral blood, taken on day 0 of AZD1222 vaccination. These TCRs come from an adult in good health. CDR3s include the opening cysteine and the closing phenylalanine or tryptophan. Each record gives: CDR3 DNA, CDR3 protein, clone size, V gene, J gene, D gene. D genes are given only for firm matches. Size values are once, few and many counts, or a class for expanded clones, and some rows have none.

DNA: TGTGCCAGCAGTTTAAAATATAGCAATCAGCCCCAGCATTTT
CDR3: CASSLKYSNQPQHF
size: .
V: TRBV27
J: TRBJ1-5
D: .

DNA: TGTGCCAGCAGCTTAAAATTCGGAGGGACAGGACAAGAGACCCAGTACTTC
CDR3: CASSLKFGGTGQETQYF
size: .
V: TRBV7-7
J: TRBJ2-5
D: TRBD1

DNA: TGTGCCAGAAGCGTGCGACAGGGGGTAAACATTCAGTACTTC
CDR3: CARSVRQGVNIQYF
size: .
V: TRBV7-5
J: TRBJ2-4
D: .

DNA: TGCAGCGTTGTACAGGGAGGTAATGAAAAACTGTTTTTT
CDR3: CSVVQGGNEKLFF
size: .
V: TRBV29-1
J: TRBJ1-4
D: .

DNA: TGTGCCACCAGCAGACCGACAGGACGGAAGGCTAGCGGATTCAGGGGGGACACAGATACGCAGTATTTT
CDR3: CATSRPTGRKASGFRGDTDTQYF
size: .
V: TRBV15
J: TRBJ2-3
D: .

DNA: TGCGCCAGCAGCTGGGGGATCTTCCGGGATCAGCCCCAGCATTTT
CDR3: CASSWGIFRDQPQHF
size: .
V: TRBV5-1
J: TRBJ1-5
D: .

DNA: TGCGCCAGCAGCTCCGGACAGGGGGATGGCTACACCTTC
CDR3: CASSSGQGDGYTF
size: .
V: TRBV5-1
J: TRBJ1-2
D: TRBD1

DNA: TGTGCCAGCAGCGTAGGAGGGGGGACATGGGCAGAGACCCAGTACTTC
CDR3: CASSVGGGTWAETQYF
size: .
V: TRBV9
J: TRBJ2-5
D: .

DNA: TGTGCCACCTCTTGGGACTCGGGCACTGAAGCTTTCTTT
CDR3: CATSWDSGTEAFF
size: .
V: TRBV2
J: TRBJ1-1
D: .

DNA: TGTGCCAGCAGCTTACTCCACACCTCGAACACCGGGGAGCTGTTTTTT
CDR3: CASSLLHTSNTGELFF
size: few
V: TRBV7-3
J: TRBJ2-2
D: .

DNA: TGTGCCAGCAGTTTATCCGGACTAGCGGGAGGGCAAAGCTCCTACAATGAGCAGTTCTTC
CDR3: CASSLSGLAGGQSSYNEQFF
size: .
V: TRBV28
J: TRBJ2-1
D: TRBD2

DNA: TGTGCCACCAGCAGAGCTGACACAGATACGCAGTATTTT
CDR3: CATSRADTDTQYF
size: .
V: TRBV15
J: TRBJ2-3
D: .

DNA: TGTGCCAGTAGCCCCTATAAAGGAACAAACTATGGCTACACCTTC
CDR3: CASSPYKGTNYGYTF
size: .
V: TRBV19
J: TRBJ1-2
D: .

DNA: TGTGCCATCACCCAGGGACCTCGGACTAACTATGGCTACACCTTC
CDR3: CAITQGPRTNYGYTF
size: few
V: TRBV10-3
J: TRBJ1-2
D: .

DNA: TGTGCCAGTAATAACAGGGCACGTACTGAAGCTTTCTTT
CDR3: CASNNRARTEAFF
size: once
V: TRBV19
J: TRBJ1-1
D: .

DNA: TGTGCCAGCAGCCAAGATTACAATAATTCACCCCTCCACTTT
CDR3: CASSQDYNNSPLHF
size: once
V: TRBV5-6
J: TRBJ1-6
D: .

DNA: TGTGCCAGTTCACCGGGAGGGACCGAAAACATTCAGTACTTC
CDR3: CASSPGGTENIQYF
size: .
V: TRBV28
J: TRBJ2-4
D: TRBD2

DNA: TGTGCCAGCAGCCCTCGGGTTGGCCCGGCTAGCGGGAGCTACGAGCAGTACTTC
CDR3: CASSPRVGPASGSYEQYF
size: .
V: TRBV11-2
J: TRBJ2-7
D: TRBD2

DNA: TGTGCCAGCAGTTCGTTCTACGAGCAGTACTTC
CDR3: CASSSFYEQYF
size: .
V: TRBV28
J: TRBJ2-7
D: .

DNA: TGTGCCAGCAGTCAACGGACAGGGGTTGCCTATGGCTACACCTTC
CDR3: CASSQRTGVAYGYTF
size: few
V: TRBV28
J: TRBJ1-2
D: TRBD1

DNA: TGTGCCAGCAGTTACTCGCCTAGTCGGTACGAGCAGTACTTC
CDR3: CASSYSPSRYEQYF
size: .
V: TRBV6-5
J: TRBJ2-7
D: .

DNA: TGTGCCAGCAGTTCTCCGGACAGGGCGTATGGCTACACCTTC
CDR3: CASSSPDRAYGYTF
size: .
V: TRBV6-2/TRBV6-3
J: TRBJ1-2
D: TRBD1

DNA: TGTGCCAGCAGCTTGGACAAATCAAGCAATCAGCCCCAGCATTTT
CDR3: CASSLDKSSNQPQHF
size: .
V: TRBV5-4
J: TRBJ1-5
D: .

DNA: TGTGCCAGCAGCTTAGAGGCGGCCACAGATACGCAGTATTTT
CDR3: CASSLEAATDTQYF
size: .
V: TRBV11-1
J: TRBJ2-3
D: .

DNA: TGTGCCAGTAGTATAGCCCAGGGGGCTAACTATGGCTACACCTTC
CDR3: CASSIAQGANYGYTF
size: .
V: TRBV19
J: TRBJ1-2
D: TRBD1

DNA: TGTGCCAGCAGTTTTGGGCGGGGCACAGATACGCAGTATTTT
CDR3: CASSFGRGTDTQYF
size: .
V: TRBV27
J: TRBJ2-3
D: .

DNA: TGTGCCAGCAGTTTAAGAGGGGCCGGGGCCTACGAGCAGTACTTC
CDR3: CASSLRGAGAYEQYF
size: .
V: TRBV27
J: TRBJ2-7
D: .

DNA: TGTGCCAGCAGCCCCCGGATCGACTATGGCTACACCTTC
CDR3: CASSPRIDYGYTF
size: .
V: TRBV12-3/TRBV12-4
J: TRBJ1-2
D: .

DNA: TGTGCCAGCAGTGTGGGACTAGCGGGATACAATGAGCAGTTCTTC
CDR3: CASSVGLAGYNEQFF
size: .
V: TRBV6-2/TRBV6-3
J: TRBJ2-1
D: TRBD2

DNA: TGTGCCAGCAGCCCCGACCTCTTTTTTACACACAATCAGCCCCAGCATTTT
CDR3: CASSPDLFFTHNQPQHF
size: .
V: TRBV5-6
J: TRBJ1-5
D: .

DNA: TGTGCCAGCAGCTTAGCGGCTAGCGGGAATGGTTACGAGCAGTACTTC
CDR3: CASSLAASGNGYEQYF
size: .
V: TRBV7-2
J: TRBJ2-7
D: TRBD2